A selection of T cell receptor beta chains follows, all from one sample in a study of T cell repertoires in cytomegalovirus infection. These TCRs' antigens remain unknown. TCRdb reprocessed the reads via MiXCR and lists one record per CDR3 protein. In the table there are roughly 920,000 distinct CDR3 sequences, less than 40% of which are singletons. The sequenced sample was cultured CD8+ T cells from PBMCs, obtained from culture after CMV antigen stimulation. These TCRs come from a human donor in good health (CMV status not recorded). Some clones in this sample may be carry-over from other donors' samples. CDR3s leave out the opening cysteine and the closing phenylalanine or tryptophan. A D gene is named only where the DNA matches it firmly.

J gene: TRBJ2-7
D gene: .
CDR3 length: 11
V gene: TRBV27
CDR3 protein: ASSKGWLDEQY

J gene: TRBJ2-1
D gene: TRBD2
CDR3 length: 16
V gene: TRBV4-1
CDR3 protein: ASSHRLIGGGSYNEQF

J gene: TRBJ2-1
D gene: TRBD2
CDR3 length: 14
V gene: TRBV7-9
CDR3 protein: ASSSRWTSGGNEQF

J gene: TRBJ2-1
D gene: TRBD1
CDR3 length: 14
V gene: TRBV10-1
CDR3 protein: ASSEGLDRGYNEQF

J gene: TRBJ2-7
D gene: TRBD1
CDR3 length: 14
V gene: TRBV7-6
CDR3 protein: ASSTPRDRSSYEQY

J gene: TRBJ2-2
D gene: TRBD1
CDR3 length: 12
V gene: TRBV28
CDR3 protein: ASSWDSNTGELF

J gene: TRBJ1-6
D gene: .
CDR3 length: 13
V gene: TRBV5-3
CDR3 protein: ASSIQDSFNSPLH

J gene: TRBJ1-5
D gene: .
CDR3 length: 11
V gene: TRBV27
CDR3 protein: ASSFGRNQPQH

J gene: TRBJ1-1
D gene: TRBD1
CDR3 length: 14
V gene: TRBV4-2
CDR3 protein: ASSQVGTGRGTEAF

J gene: TRBJ2-1
D gene: .
CDR3 length: 12
V gene: TRBV7-8
CDR3 protein: ASSLSTQWDEQF

J gene: TRBJ1-2
D gene: TRBD1
CDR3 length: 14
V gene: TRBV7-9
CDR3 protein: ASSFPPQGADYGYT